This T cell receptor (beta chain) was identified during a study of T cells in women clearing cervical HPV infection. The overall study: Blood came at first lesion visit for cases, post-clearance for controls. Notes on the study in general: It is unknown whether associations predate infection; no effector/memory or HPV-specific sorting.

Average input was roughly 1,200 ng genomic DNA for immunoSEQ TCR beta CDR3 amplification. TCRdb's copy holds only in-frame clones and misses some; the assay was immunoSEQ multiplex PCR. Found here are around 31,000 clones; the top ten clones hold roughly 18%. The CDR3 is 15 residues long. Germline assignment: CDR1 LNHDA and CDR2 SQIVND (reference sequence). With regard to this clone: Its antigen remains unknown. From the germline J gene comes the end of the CDR3, since the read stops 3 residues before it.

The sample taken for sequencing was blood buffy coat. The J gene is TRBJ2-4, the V gene TRBV19, with 8 bases fitting TRBD1. The receptor was isolated from a woman aged 18 to 75 with a cervical HPV16 infection that either progressed to CIN3+ or cleared (not recorded which). CDR3 loop: CASSIEYGTGYGQYF. The covered CDR3 bases are TGTGCCAGTAGTATAGAGTACGGGACAGGCTATGGT.